These 32 T cell receptor beta chains were all obtained from the same sample, sequenced in a study of shared clonotypes between healthy human individuals. Only in-frame clones appear in the TCRdb table, and some are missing; sequencing was by immunoSEQ multiplex PCR. Among a few million clones listed, around 95% were seen once. What was sequenced was naive CD4+ T cells sorted from blood. Subset denoted: CD45RA+ positively selected. The receptors originated from a man aged 18 to 29 in good health.

This rearrangement joins TRBV11-2 to TRBJ2-6; D is undetermined. CDR1 is SGHAT and CDR2 is FQNNGV in the germline V gene. Trimming stripped 5 bases from V and 0 bases from J, with 11 bases between. CDR3 length: 16 amino acids. CDR3 protein: CASSQRTRSGANVLTF. The CDR3, as DNA: TGTGCCAGCAGCCAAAGGACCCGCTCTGGGGCCAACGTCCTGACTTTC.

This clone has just a few counts. J is TRBJ2-3 and V is TRBV28; D remains unclear. Looked up from germline, CDR1 is MDHEN and CDR2 is SYDVKM. The V end lost 5 bases, the J end lost 5 bases, and 14 bases lay between the germline ends. The CDR3 sequence is 14 residues long. DNA of the CDR3: TGTGCCAGCAGTCTATCGGTAGCTGGAGATACGCAGTATTTT. Amino acid sequence: CASSLSVAGDTQYF. Variable domain in full (rest from reference TRBV28 and TRBJ2-3): DVKVTQSSRYLVKRTGEKVFLECVQDMDHENMFWYRQDPGLGLRLIYFSYDVKMKEKGDIPEGYSVSREKKERFSLILESASTNQTSMYLCASSLSVAGDTQYFGPGTRLTVL.

This clone has more than one count but fewer than ten. The J gene is TRBJ1-5, the V gene TRBV28; possibly TRBD1 for D (6 bases). From germline, CDR1 is MDHEN and CDR2 SYDVKM. Trimming removed 3 bases from V and 4 bases from J, with 16 bases in between. The CDR3 runs to 16 residues. CDR3 amino acids: CASSFSRGTTNQPQHF. CDR3 nucleotide sequence: TGTGCCAGCAGTTTCTCGAGAGGGACAACTAATCAGCCCCAGCATTTT.

The chain uses TRBV5-1 and TRBJ2-5; perhaps TRBD2 as D (7 bases). Between the trimmed V and J ends, which lost 0 bases and 2 bases, there was a span of 11 bases. This CDR3 comprises 15 residues. The germline V gene encodes CDR1 SGHRS and CDR2 YFSETQ. This CDR3 reads CASSLGGGKQETQYF. The CDR3 DNA reads as TGCGCCAGCAGCTTGGGCGGGGGCAAGCAAGAGACCCAGTACTTC.

The chain employs TRBV7-2 and TRBJ1-2; D gene unclear. The CDR3 loop spans 15 amino acids. Germline lookup yields CDR1 SGHTA and CDR2 FQGNSA. Between the trimmed V and J ends, which lost 1 base and 3 bases, there was a span of 12 bases. The CDR3 protein is CASSLVKTDDYGYTF. DNA of the CDR3: TGTGCCAGCAGCTTAGTCAAGACGGATGACTATGGCTACACCTTC.

The chain links TRBV5-7 to TRBJ2-2, with TRBD2 matching 13 bases. TRBV5-7 is filed as an ORF, its function uncertain. Trimming at V came to 4 bases and at J to 7 bases, leaving 13 bases not matched to a gene. The CDR3 loop spans 18 amino acids. The CDR3 sequence is CASSRTGLAGPRGGELFF. The CDR3 DNA is TGTGCCAGCAGCCGAACGGGACTAGCGGGGCCCCGGGGCGGGGAGCTGTTTTTT.

A word on this clone: Germline is not matched at one junction end, which may reflect a read error. The CDR3 protein is CASSAPGVETQHF. CDR3 nucleotides: TGTGCCAGCAGTGCCCCGGGAGTGGAGACCCAGCACTTC. This rearrangement joins TRBV25-1 to TRBJ2-5; possible D gene TRBD2, 6 bases. This CDR3 has 13 amino acids. CDR1 is MGHDK, CDR2 SYGVNS, per germline.

The J gene is TRBJ2-7, the V gene TRBV4-3; the match to TRBD2 covers 7 bases. V dropped 1 base and J dropped 2; count of bases not matched to a gene: 5. Per germline, CDR1 LGHNA and CDR2 YSLEER. The CDR3 runs to 15 residues. Here the CDR3 reads CASSQGGGPPYEQYF. The CDR3 nucleotides are TGCGCCAGCAGCCAAGGGGGGGGACCCCCCTACGAGCAGTACTTC.

The chain uses TRBV9 and TRBJ1-3; the D gene is possibly TRBD1 (6 bases). V lost 0 bases and J lost 2, with 15 bases in between. Germline V gives CDR1 SGDLS, CDR2 YYNGEE. This CDR3 region has 17 residues. Here the CDR3 DNA reads TGTGCCAGCAGCGTAGACGCAGGGGTCTCCCCTGGAAACACCATATATTTT. It translates to CASSVDAGVSPGNTIYF.

This chain connects TRBV5-1 to TRBJ2-7; 8 bases agree with TRBD1. Germline lookup yields CDR1 SGHRS and CDR2 YFSETQ. The length of the CDR3 is 14 residues. Trimming took 4 bases from V and 3 from J; bases not matched to a gene: 6. CDR3 in amino acids: CASSRDRTYYEQYF. CDR3 nucleotide sequence: TGCGCCAGCAGCAGGGACAGGACCTACTACGAGCAGTACTTC.

V gene TRBV5-4 combines with J gene TRBJ1-3; the D gene is possibly TRBD1 (5 bases). The V end lost 4 bases, the J end lost 6 bases, and 14 bases lay between the germline ends. CDR3 length: 14 residues. Germline-derived CDR1 and CDR2 are SGHNT and YYREEE (reference sequence). Here the CDR3 DNA reads TGTGCCAGCAGCCCCGGGGGGGAAGTAAACACCATATATTTT. Its protein is CASSPGGEVNTIYF. The whole variable domain, remainder taken from reference TRBV5-4 and TRBJ1-3, is ETGVTQSPTHLIKTRGQQVTLRCSSQSGHNTVSWYQQALGQGPQFIFQYYREEENGRGNFPPRFSGLQFPNYSSELNVNALELDDSALYLCASSPGGEVNTIYFGEGSWLTVV.

The chain employs TRBV4-1 and TRBJ2-2; D is ambiguous. Between the trimmed V and J ends, which lost 3 bases and 1 base, there was a span of 6 bases. The CDR3 loop spans 14 amino acids. The germline gives CDR1 MGHRA, CDR2 YSYEKL. The CDR3 loop is CASSHTQNTGELFF. CDR3 coding DNA: TGCGCCAGCAGCCATACACAGAACACCGGGGAGCTGTTTTTT.

CDR3 sequence: CASSERVPYEQYF. The CDR3 DNA sequence: TGTGCCAGCAGTGAAAGGGTTCCCTACGAGCAGTACTTC. This chain joins TRBV25-1 and TRBJ2-7, with D hard to call. V shed 2 bases and J shed 2 bases, with 7 bases lying between them. This CDR3 comprises 13 residues. CDR1 is MGHDK and CDR2 is SYGVNS in the germline V gene.

For this clone: Within the sample, other DNA sequences also encode this same CDR3. The chain joins TRBV18 to TRBJ1-2; 10 bases match TRBD1. Germline loops: CDR1 KGHSH, CDR2 LQKENI. The ends lost 0 bases at V and 2 bases at J; junction bases unmatched: 3. The CDR3 sequence is 16 residues long. The CDR3 here is CASSPPQTGGNYGYTF. CDR3 sequence (DNA): TGTGCCAGCTCACCACCTCAGACAGGGGGCAACTATGGCTACACCTTC.

The J gene is TRBJ2-3, the V gene TRBV5-1; unclear D gene. Germline assignment: CDR1 SGHRS and CDR2 YFSETQ. The CDR3 loop spans 14 amino acids. The V gene lost 4 bases and the J gene lost 0 bases, with 9 bases spanning the gap. CDR3: CASSGFGSTDTQYF. The CDR3 DNA sequence: TGCGCCAGCAGCGGCTTTGGGAGCACAGATACGCAGTATTTT.

The gene calls are TRBV6-5 and TRBJ2-1; possible D gene TRBD2, 6 bases. The CDR3 has 14 residues. Germline values: CDR1 MNHEY, CDR2 SVGAGI. V lost 3 bases and J 11 bases, leaving 17 bases between the germline ends. The CDR3 DNA follows: TGTGCCAGCAGTTATGGTAGCGGAAACCCCAAGCAGTTCTTC. Its protein product is CASSYGSGNPKQFF.

This rearrangement joins TRBV7-8 to TRBJ1-3; no clear D gene. Trimming took off 5 bases at V and 9 bases at J, with 14 bases between the two ends. The CDR3 has 13 residues. Germline lookup yields CDR1 SGHVS and CDR2 FQNEAQ. The CDR3 DNA reads as TGTGCCAGCAGCCCCCCCGGGAGGAGCACCATATATTTT. Amino acids: CASSPPGRSTIYF.

This sequence joins TRBV7-9 and TRBJ2-7; D gene ambiguous. Trimming cost V 1 base and J 0 bases, with 10 bases left between them. The CDR3 loop spans 15 amino acids. Germline lookup yields CDR1 SEHNR and CDR2 FQNEAQ (reference sequence). The CDR3 bases are TGTGCCAGCAGCTTAGGGCAGGCCAACTCCTACGAGCAGTACTTC. Its translation: CASSLGQANSYEQYF.

This clone was picked up one time. The chain is built from TRBV27 and TRBJ1-6; D perhaps matches TRBD1 (6 bases). The CDR3 loop spans 15 amino acids. V was trimmed by 6 bases and J by 6 bases, leaving 15 bases between them. Germline values: CDR1 MNHEY, CDR2 SMNVEV (reference sequence). In nucleotides, the CDR3 is TGTGCCAGCAGCACTGACCGGACAGCTAATTCACCCCTCCACTTT. This sequence encodes CASSTDRTANSPLHF.

The chain combines TRBV27 with TRBJ2-7, with 10 bases matching TRBD1. The CDR3 loop spans 13 amino acids. V shed 8 bases, J shed 6 bases, and the junction held 7 bases outside the gene matches. Germline assignment: CDR1 MNHEY and CDR2 SMNVEV (reference sequence). In nucleotides, the CDR3 is TGTGCCAGCTTGGACAGGGGGAGAAGCGAGCAGTACTTC. This encodes CASLDRGRSEQYF.

The rearrangement joins TRBV4-1 to TRBJ2-2, with TRBD1 identical over 7 bases. Germline values: CDR1 MGHRA, CDR2 YSYEKL. With 1 base clipped from V and 3 bases from J, the junction kept 2 bases outside the gene matches. The CDR3 length is 15 residues. In DNA, the CDR3 is TGCGCCAGCAGCCAAGGCGACAGGGACACCGGGGAGCTGTTTTTT. The encoded protein is CASSQGDRDTGELFF.

This sequence joins TRBV9 and TRBJ2-7, with D tentatively TRBD1 or TRBD2 (5 bases each). The CDR3 has 14 amino acids. Trimming cost V 3 bases and J 2 bases, with 12 bases left between them. Germline V CDR1 and CDR2: SGDLS, YYNGEE. CDR3 amino acids: CASSGGRGAYEQYF. CDR3 sequence (DNA): TGTGCCAGCAGCGGGGGGAGAGGAGCCTACGAGCAGTACTTC.

A single count supports this clone. The chain carries TRBV6-6 and TRBJ2-5, with D possibly TRBD2 on 6 matching bases. Deletions cut 0 bases from V and 5 bases from J, with 16 bases between. The CDR3 has 16 amino acids. The germline V gene has CDR1 MNHNY and CDR2 SVGAGI (reference sequence). CDR3 bases: TGTGCCAGCAGTTACTCCGGGGCAGGAGGGCTGGAGACCCAGTACTTC. This codes for CASSYSGAGGLETQYF.

V usage is TRBV10-3 and J usage is TRBJ1-2, with D possibly matching TRBD1 (5 bases). The germline gives CDR1 ENHRY, CDR2 SYGVKD. V lost 6 bases to trimming and J lost 5 bases, with 10 bases between them. The CDR3 spans 12 residues. The CDR3 nucleotides are TGTGCCATCAGCGCGGGGACGTATGGCTACACCTTC. Encoded protein: CAISAGTYGYTF.

The J gene is TRBJ1-6, the V gene TRBV6-6; TRBD1 might be the D (5 bases). The CDR3 is 16 residues long. V was pared by 6 bases and J by 10 bases, with 22 bases between. The germline V gene has CDR1 MNHNY and CDR2 SVGAGI (reference sequence). CDR3 region: CASRYFDSGASSPLHF. The CDR3 DNA sequence: TGTGCCAGCAGATATTTCGACAGCGGGGCATCCTCACCCCTCCACTTT.

The J gene is TRBJ2-1, the V gene TRBV5-1, with 10 bases aligning to TRBD1. The CDR3 has 17 residues. Germline CDR1 is SGHRS and CDR2 is YFSETQ. J lost 4 bases, V lost 0 bases, and 7 bases had no gene match. The CDR3 loop is CASSLARTGGSYNEQFF. The CDR3, as DNA: TGCGCCAGCAGCTTGGCCAGGACAGGGGGTTCTTACAATGAGCAGTTCTTC.

V is TRBV27 and J is TRBJ2-3, with D hard to call. This CDR3 has 15 residues. The germline gives CDR1 MNHEY, CDR2 SMNVEV (reference sequence). The V end lost 8 bases, the J end lost 4 bases, and 19 bases lay between the germline ends. CDR3 nucleotides: TGTGCCAGCCGACAATTTGGTATTCAGCCAGATACGCAGTATTTT. Its translation: CASRQFGIQPDTQYF.

The genes are TRBV29-1 and TRBJ1-1; maybe TRBD1 (5 bases). Germline V CDR1 and CDR2: SQVTM, ANQGSEA. Trimming shortened V by 4 bases and J by 1 base, and 13 bases separated the two germline ends. This CDR3 is built from 14 residues. The CDR3 is CSVGTGTANTEAFF. CDR3 DNA: TGCAGCGTTGGGACCGGGACGGCGAACACTGAAGCTTTCTTT.

The chain employs TRBV7-2 and TRBJ2-1; maybe TRBD2 (5 bases). The CDR3 contains 13 residues. Between the trimmed V and J ends, which lost 2 bases and 7 bases, there was a span of 9 bases. The germline V gene encodes CDR1 SGHTA and CDR2 FQGNSA. The CDR3 region is CASSLIGGNEQFF. The DNA for the CDR3 is TGTGCCAGCAGCTTAATTGGCGGGAATGAGCAGTTCTTC.

The rearrangement uses TRBV9 and TRBJ1-2, with TRBD1 as a possible D gene (5 bases). The CDR3 contains 13 residues. Trimming pared 0 bases from V and 6 bases from J, leaving 9 bases between. Per the germline V gene, CDR1 is SGDLS and CDR2 is YYNGEE. CDR3 sequence reads: CASSVADSNGYTF. The CDR3 coding sequence is TGTGCCAGCAGCGTAGCCGACAGCAATGGCTACACCTTC.

A note on this clone: Germline and junction disagree at one end, which may indicate a read error. V is TRBV28 and J is TRBJ2-2, with D possibly TRBD2 on 5 matching bases. CDR1 MDHEN and CDR2 SYDVKM come from the germline V gene. This CDR3 is 14 amino acids long. The CDR3 region is CASSPPGITEELFF. DNA of the CDR3: TGTGCCAGCAGTCCCCCGGGGATCACCGAGGAGCTGTTTTTT.

The rearrangement joins TRBV2 to TRBJ2-5, with no clear D. The DNA end is a closer match to TRBJ2-7, so the J assignment may be wrong. Per germline, CDR1 SNHLY and CDR2 FYNNEI. The length of the CDR3 is 12 residues. The CDR3 DNA is TGTGCCAGCAGTGCCTGGGGTTACGAGCAGTACTTC. Amino acid sequence: CASSAWGYEQYF.